The 11 T cell receptor beta chains reported below all come from one sample, sequenced in a study of cytomegalovirus exposure and HLA in healthy donors. Generated by immunoSEQ multiplex PCR, the TCRdb table keeps only in-frame clones and is missing some. There are 150,000 to 200,000 clones in the sample; approximately 86% occur only once, and approximately 2.4% lies in the top ten. The sequencing input was PBMCs. Receptors originate from a man aged 18 to 29 in good health and CMV-seropositive.

CDR3 amino acids: CASGSFGTGQYEQYF. The CDR3, as DNA: TGTGCCAGCGGTTCGTTCGGGACAGGGCAATACGAGCAGTACTTC. The rearrangement links TRBV5-4 to TRBJ2-7, with 9 bases that match TRBD1. Germline loops: CDR1 SGHNT, CDR2 YYREEE (reference sequence). The junction had 12 bases not matched to a gene; V was cut back by 7 bases and J by 4 bases. The CDR3 covers 15 residues. Looking up the rest from reference TRBV5-4 and TRBJ2-7 gives the full variable domain: ETGVTQSPTHLIKTRGQQVTLRCSSQSGHNTVSWYQQALGQGPQFIFQYYREEENGRGNFPPRFSGLQFPNYSSELNVNALELDDSALYLCASGSFGTGQYEQYFGPGTRLTVT.

This chain links TRBV7-3 with TRBJ2-3; 11 positions agree with TRBD2. Germline assignment: CDR1 SGHTA and CDR2 FQGTGA. With 0 bases clipped from V and 8 bases from J, the junction kept 7 bases outside the gene matches. CDR3 size: 16 residues. CDR3 amino acids: CASSLTSGRAGGTQYF. In DNA, the CDR3 is TGTGCCAGCAGCTTAACTAGCGGGAGGGCCGGTGGTACGCAGTATTTT.

V gene TRBV5-5 combines with J gene TRBJ1-4; D is perhaps TRBD1 (6 bases). Germline CDR1 reads SGHKS; CDR2 reads YYEKEE (reference sequence). V was cut by 4 bases and J by 0 bases, with 10 bases left in between. This CDR3 comprises 15 residues. In nucleotides, the CDR3 is TGTGCCAGCAGCGTGGACAGTGCAACTAATGAAAAACTGTTTTTT. This encodes CASSVDSATNEKLFF.

The chain uses TRBV4-1 and TRBJ2-3; D call uncertain. CDR3 length: 14 residues. Germline-derived CDR1 and CDR2 are MGHRA and YSYEKL. Trimming stripped 0 bases from V and 0 bases from J, with 4 bases between. The CDR3 loop is CASSQDMSTDTQYF. CDR3 nucleotides: TGCGCCAGCAGCCAAGATATGAGCACAGATACGCAGTATTTT.

The chain has TRBV6-4 and TRBJ1-1; tentatively, D is TRBD1 (6 bases). The CDR3 has 17 residues. The V end lost 6 bases, the J end lost 0 bases, and 20 bases lay between the germline ends. Looked up from germline, CDR1 is MRHNA and CDR2 is SNTAGT. The CDR3 DNA reads TGTGCCAGCAGGGAACCAGGGGAAGGGAGGGTGAACACTGAAGCTTTCTTT. Encoded protein: CASREPGEGRVNTEAFF.

The J gene is TRBJ2-1, the V gene TRBV28, with TRBD2 matching 7 bases. Germline V gene lookup returns CDR1 MDHEN and CDR2 SYDVKM. This CDR3 has 16 amino acids. Trimming cost V 1 base and J 1 base; bases outside gene matches: 4. CDR3 bases: TGTGCCAGCAGTTTATCGAGCGGGGAGTCCTACAATGAGCAGTTCTTC. Its translation: CASSLSSGESYNEQFF.

The J gene is TRBJ1-1, the V gene TRBV7-9; no reliable D call. Germline CDR1 is SEHNR and CDR2 is FQNEAQ (reference sequence). This CDR3 spans 14 amino acids. With 6 bases removed from V and 4 bases from J, the gap between germline ends came to 15 bases. The CDR3 reads CASRENWLSTEAFF. The CDR3 bases are TGTGCCAGCAGAGAAAACTGGTTGAGCACTGAAGCTTTCTTT. Full variable domain (rest looked up from reference TRBV7-9 and TRBJ1-1): DTGVSQNPRHKITKRGQNVTFRCDPISEHNRLYWYRQTLGQGPEFLTYFQNEAQLEKSRLLSDRFSAERPKGSFSTLEIQRTEQGDSAMYLCASRENWLSTEAFFGQGTRLTVV.

The gene calls are TRBV13 and TRBJ1-1, with D maybe TRBD1 (6 bases). V lost 4 bases, J lost 6 bases, and 9 bases lay in between. The CDR3 consists of 12 residues. CDR1 and CDR2 from the germline V gene are PRHDT and FYEKMQ (reference sequence). This CDR3 is CASSSRGPEAFF. In DNA form, the CDR3 reads TGTGCCAGCAGCTCCAGGGGCCCTGAAGCTTTCTTT. Filled out from reference TRBV13 and TRBJ1-1, the complete variable domain reads AAGVIQSPRHLIKEKRETATLKCYPIPRHDTVYWYQQGPGQDPQFLISFYEKMQSDKGSIPDRFSAQQFSDYHSELNMSSLELGDSALYFCASSSRGPEAFFGQGTRLTVV.

The CDR3: CASSLEVGGLGEQYF. The CDR3 DNA is TGTGCCAGCAGTTTAGAAGTGGGTGGGCTGGGCGAGCAGTACTTC. The chain carries TRBV27 and TRBJ2-7; D gene ambiguous. This CDR3 has 15 residues. Germline V gene sequence: CDR1 MNHEY, CDR2 SMNVEV (reference sequence). Trimming took off 2 bases at V and 6 bases at J, with 17 bases between the two ends.

As DNA, the CDR3 is TGTGCCAGCAGTGCTTATCTAGCGGGGGGGCCAGGTACGCAGTATTTT. This sequence encodes CASSAYLAGGPGTQYF. V and J are TRBV27 and TRBJ2-3, with 12 positions matching TRBD2. The CDR3 totals 16 residues. From germline, CDR1 is MNHEY and CDR2 SMNVEV (reference sequence). The V and J ends lost 5 bases and 8 bases, in that order; junction bases with no gene match: 11.

The chain joins TRBV27 to TRBJ1-1; no firm D call. This CDR3 is built from 14 residues. Germline V CDR1 and CDR2: MNHEY, SMNVEV (reference sequence). Deletions cut 0 bases from V and 4 bases from J, with 9 bases between. The CDR3, as DNA: TGTGCCAGCAGTTTATCTCCGGGGAGCACTGAAGCTTTCTTT. Amino acids: CASSLSPGSTEAFF.